These T cell receptor beta chains were read from a single sample in a study of T-cell reconstitution after alpha-beta-depleted transplantation in children. TCRdb independently ran MiXCR on the PCR reads; one entry per CDR3 protein. The sample yields about 900,000 distinct CDR3 sequences, 25% to 35% seen once. Sequencing was performed on PBMCs, mostly from graft donor cells, taken 360 days after TCRalphabeta/CD19-depleted stem cell transplant. Every receptor here comes from a boy younger than two who had a stem cell transplant for SCID, so the T cells may come from the graft donor. CDR3s include the opening cysteine and the closing phenylalanine or tryptophan. The D gene is left open where the match is weak. The listing skips clone size in some rows; elsewhere it reads once, few, many or a size class.

v_call: TRBV12-3/TRBV12-4; d_call: -; j_call: TRBJ2-7; clone_size: few; cdr3_aa: CASSFHGTHEQYF; cdr3_nt: TGTGCCAGCAGTTTCCACGGGACCCACGAGCAGTACTTC
v_call: TRBV29-1; d_call: -; j_call: TRBJ2-1; clone_size: many; cdr3_aa: CSVDYNEQFF; cdr3_nt: TGCAGCGTTGACTACAATGAGCAGTTCTTC
v_call: TRBV15; d_call: -; j_call: TRBJ1-5; clone_size: -; cdr3_aa: CATRQAGGNQPQHF; cdr3_nt: TGTGCCACGAGACAGGCAGGGGGCAATCAGCCCCAGCATTTT
v_call: TRBV20-1; d_call: -; j_call: TRBJ2-2; clone_size: many; cdr3_aa: CSAIGGGVDTGELFF; cdr3_nt: TGCAGTGCTATTGGAGGGGGCGTCGACACCGGGGAGCTGTTTTTT
v_call: TRBV4-3; d_call: -; j_call: TRBJ1-6; clone_size: -; cdr3_aa: CASSQSIGGRGSYNSPLHF; cdr3_nt: TGCGCCAGCAGCCAATCGATAGGGGGTCGAGGGTCCTATAATTCACCCCTCCACTTT
v_call: TRBV20-1; d_call: -; j_call: TRBJ1-6; clone_size: -; cdr3_aa: CSAREALRDNSPLHF; cdr3_nt: TGCAGTGCTAGAGAGGCCCTGCGGGATAATTCACCCCTCCACTTT
v_call: TRBV5-1; d_call: -; j_call: TRBJ2-3; clone_size: -; cdr3_aa: CASSFVRGSTDTQYF; cdr3_nt: TGCGCCAGCAGCTTCGTAAGGGGAAGCACAGATACGCAGTATTTT
v_call: TRBV30; d_call: -; j_call: TRBJ2-1; clone_size: -; cdr3_aa: CAWSVGWPQAEQFF; cdr3_nt: TGTGCCTGGAGTGTAGGGTGGCCACAGGCTGAGCAGTTCTTC
v_call: TRBV3-1; d_call: -; j_call: TRBJ2-7; clone_size: few; cdr3_aa: CASSQETAQALSYEQYF; cdr3_nt: TGTGCCAGCAGCCAAGAAACGGCCCAGGCACTATCCTACGAGCAGTACTTC
v_call: TRBV4-3; d_call: TRBD1; j_call: TRBJ2-7; clone_size: -; cdr3_aa: CASSQARDRVSYEQYF; cdr3_nt: TGCGCCAGCAGCCAAGCCCGGGACAGAGTCTCCTACGAGCAGTACTTC
v_call: TRBV12-3/TRBV12-4; d_call: -; j_call: TRBJ1-1; clone_size: few; cdr3_aa: CASKGSTAPSFF; cdr3_nt: TGTGCCAGCAAAGGGAGCACGGCACCTTCTTTCTTT
v_call: TRBV7-3; d_call: TRBD2; j_call: TRBJ2-7; clone_size: many; cdr3_aa: CASSPGLAGEQYF; cdr3_nt: TGTGCCAGCAGCCCGGGACTAGCGGGCGAGCAGTACTTC
v_call: TRBV5-1; d_call: TRBD1; j_call: TRBJ1-4; clone_size: once; cdr3_aa: CASSYRQGPNEKLFF; cdr3_nt: TGCGCCAGCAGCTACAGACAGGGCCCTAATGAAAAACTGTTTTTT
v_call: TRBV12-3/TRBV12-4; d_call: TRBD1; j_call: TRBJ1-1; clone_size: few; cdr3_aa: CASSGKMRTGGGTEAFF; cdr3_nt: TGTGCCAGCAGTGGAAAGATGCGGACAGGGGGCGGTACTGAAGCTTTCTTT
v_call: TRBV7-9; d_call: -; j_call: TRBJ1-1; clone_size: few; cdr3_aa: CASSLVVVRDRNTEAFF; cdr3_nt: TGTGCCAGCAGCTTAGTGGTTGTGAGAGACAGGAACACTGAAGCTTTCTTT
v_call: TRBV9; d_call: -; j_call: TRBJ2-1; clone_size: -; cdr3_aa: CASSVGAGDSYNEQFF; cdr3_nt: TGTGCCAGCAGCGTAGGAGCGGGTGACTCCTACAATGAGCAGTTCTTC
v_call: TRBV25-1; d_call: -; j_call: TRBJ2-1; clone_size: -; cdr3_aa: CASEDGTYNEQFF; cdr3_nt: TGTGCCAGCGAGGACGGAACCTACAATGAGCAGTTCTTC
v_call: TRBV11-3; d_call: TRBD2; j_call: TRBJ2-7; clone_size: -; cdr3_aa: CASSYGRGFAYEQYF; cdr3_nt: TGTGCCAGCAGCTATGGGCGGGGGTTTGCCTACGAGCAGTACTTC
v_call: TRBV20-1; d_call: TRBD2; j_call: TRBJ2-1; clone_size: -; cdr3_aa: CSARVSGPSSYNEQFF; cdr3_nt: TGCAGTGCTAGGGTTAGCGGGCCAAGCTCCTACAATGAGCAGTTCTTC
v_call: TRBV3-1; d_call: TRBD2; j_call: TRBJ2-1; clone_size: few; cdr3_aa: CASSPTSGVFSSSYNEQFF; cdr3_nt: TGTGCCAGCAGCCCGACTAGCGGGGTCTTCTCCAGCTCCTACAATGAGCAGTTCTTC
v_call: TRBV7-9; d_call: TRBD1; j_call: TRBJ1-3; clone_size: -; cdr3_aa: CASSYNDHRGLGNTIYF; cdr3_nt: TGTGCCAGCAGCTATAATGACCACAGGGGGCTTGGAAACACCATATATTTT
v_call: TRBV12-3/TRBV12-4; d_call: -; j_call: TRBJ2-5; clone_size: -; cdr3_aa: CASSLVAVQETQYF; cdr3_nt: TGTGCCAGCAGTTTAGTAGCGGTCCAAGAGACCCAGTACTTC
v_call: TRBV20-1; d_call: TRBD2; j_call: TRBJ2-3; clone_size: -; cdr3_aa: CSAHLAGADTQYF; cdr3_nt: TGCAGTGCTCACCTAGCGGGGGCAGATACGCAGTATTTT
v_call: TRBV3-1; d_call: -; j_call: TRBJ2-7; clone_size: many; cdr3_aa: CASSGGPSYEQYF; cdr3_nt: TGTGCCAGCAGCGGGGGGCCTTCCTACGAGCAGTACTTC
v_call: TRBV18; d_call: -; j_call: TRBJ2-1; clone_size: -; cdr3_aa: CASSPLRGDYKNNEQFF; cdr3_nt: TGTGCCAGCTCACCTCTTAGGGGGGACTATAAAAACAATGAGCAGTTCTTC
v_call: TRBV29-1; d_call: -; j_call: TRBJ2-3; clone_size: -; cdr3_aa: CSVLPGLVTDTQYF; cdr3_nt: TGCAGCGTTCTCCCGGGGTTGGTCACAGATACGCAGTATTTT
v_call: TRBV29-1; d_call: -; j_call: TRBJ1-2; clone_size: -; cdr3_aa: CSVEGGWYGYTF; cdr3_nt: TGCAGCGTTGAAGGAGGGTGGTATGGCTACACCTTC
v_call: TRBV7-2; d_call: -; j_call: TRBJ1-2; clone_size: -; cdr3_aa: CASSFTDLLGGYTF; cdr3_nt: TGTGCCAGCAGCTTTACGGACCTACTGGGAGGCTACACCTTC
v_call: TRBV4-1; d_call: TRBD2; j_call: TRBJ2-2; clone_size: -; cdr3_aa: CASTGWSGGYTGELFF; cdr3_nt: TGCGCCAGCACCGGATGGAGCGGGGGGTACACCGGGGAGCTGTTTTTT
v_call: TRBV24-1; d_call: -; j_call: TRBJ2-1; clone_size: -; cdr3_aa: CATSGGWFFNNEQFF; cdr3_nt: TGTGCCACCAGTGGGGGATGGTTCTTCAACAATGAGCAGTTCTTC
v_call: TRBV6-5; d_call: TRBD1; j_call: TRBJ1-6; clone_size: -; cdr3_aa: CASSYAPGTGYSPLHF; cdr3_nt: TGTGCCAGCAGTTACGCCCCCGGGACAGGGTATTCACCCCTCCACTTT
v_call: TRBV5-1; d_call: TRBD2; j_call: TRBJ2-7; clone_size: few; cdr3_aa: CASSNGGFEQYF; cdr3_nt: TGCGCCAGCTCGAACGGGGGGTTCGAGCAGTACTTC
v_call: TRBV6-1; d_call: TRBD2; j_call: TRBJ2-1; clone_size: -; cdr3_aa: CASSTRTSGESYNEQFF; cdr3_nt: TGTGCCAGCAGTACCCGGACTAGCGGGGAATCCTACAATGAGCAGTTCTTC
v_call: TRBV7-9; d_call: -; j_call: TRBJ2-6; clone_size: -; cdr3_aa: CASSWGRVGSGANVLTF; cdr3_nt: TGTGCCAGCAGCTGGGGACGGGTGGGCTCTGGGGCCAACGTCCTGACTTTC
v_call: TRBV4-1; d_call: TRBD1; j_call: TRBJ1-1; clone_size: -; cdr3_aa: CASSPLSGTGSTEAFF; cdr3_nt: TGCGCCAGCAGCCCTTTGTCCGGGACAGGGTCGACTGAAGCTTTCTTT
v_call: TRBV28; d_call: TRBD1; j_call: TRBJ1-1; clone_size: many; cdr3_aa: CASSEGQLNTEAFF; cdr3_nt: TGTGCCAGCAGCGAGGGACAGCTAAACACTGAAGCTTTCTTT
v_call: TRBV7-2; d_call: TRBD1; j_call: TRBJ1-5; clone_size: -; cdr3_aa: CASSLEGALSNQPQHF; cdr3_nt: TGTGCCAGCAGCTTAGAGGGGGCGCTTAGCAATCAGCCCCAGCATTTT
v_call: TRBV6-2/TRBV6-3; d_call: TRBD2; j_call: TRBJ2-7; clone_size: few; cdr3_aa: CASSPPLAGVYEQYF; cdr3_nt: TGTGCCAGCAGTCCCCCACTAGCGGGGGTCTACGAGCAGTACTTC
v_call: TRBV5-6; d_call: -; j_call: TRBJ2-7; clone_size: few; cdr3_aa: CASSFLPGARNEQYF; cdr3_nt: TGTGCCAGCAGCTTCCTCCCGGGAGCAAGGAACGAGCAGTACTTC
v_call: TRBV10-2; d_call: TRBD2; j_call: TRBJ2-7; clone_size: few; cdr3_aa: CASQLAGRSYEQYF; cdr3_nt: TGCGCCAGCCAACTAGCGGGGAGATCCTACGAGCAGTACTTC
v_call: TRBV12-3/TRBV12-4; d_call: -; j_call: TRBJ2-1; clone_size: many; cdr3_aa: CASSSHDFNEQFF; cdr3_nt: TGTGCCAGCAGTTCCCACGACTTCAATGAGCAGTTCTTC